This TCR beta chain was recorded in a study of T-cell memory formation after mild COVID-19. In the study overall: TCR clusters were mostly donor specific.

From 5'RACE with constant-segment primers came TCR alpha and TCR beta cDNA libraries that carried sample barcodes and UMIs. TCRdb passed the 5' RACE reads through MiXCR, listing each CDR3 protein once. This table holds about 130,000 distinct CDR3 sequences, over 15% found once. Findings of the study overall: Pre-infection memory carried some responding clones, suggesting that cross-reactive memory joined.

This clonotype was observed a handful of times. What it recognizes is unknown. Sample: PBMCs or a T cell subset sorted from them (not recorded which). The TCR comes from a man aged 18-30 years who had mild COVID-19 (a few samples of this study predate the infection). Cell type and time point are not known.

The CDR3 protein is CASSPGGGYNEQFF. For the CDR3, the DNA is TGCGCCAGCAGTCCAGGGGGCGGCTACAATGAGCAGTTCTTC. The gene calls are TRBV5-1 and TRBJ2-1, with 8 bases matching TRBD1. Trimming at V came to 5 bases and at J to 3 bases, leaving 4 bases not matched to a gene. CDR3 length: 14 residues. The germline gives CDR1 SGHRS, CDR2 YFSETQ.